This entry lists 5 T cell receptor beta chains sequenced from one sample in a study of blood T cell repertoires in COVID-19 (dated by TCRdb to between 2020 and 2021). Library prep was done by the immunoSEQ multiplex PCR assay. The table comes from immuneACCESS by way of TCRdb, which keeps in-frame sequences with V and J called. Part of the clones is missing from these tables; in studies checked, under half for an unresolved V gene and the rest for unknown reasons. This sample holds roughly 250,000 clones; about nine tenths were observed only once. 3% of the sample is held by the ten biggest clonotypes. What was sequenced was PBMCs or T cells enriched from blood (not recorded which). The receptors here all came from a woman aged 45-65 years who had recovered from COVID-19.

The chain joins TRBV28 to TRBJ2-7, with TRBD1 as a possible D gene (6 bases). Germline-derived CDR1 and CDR2 are MDHEN and SYDVKM. The CDR3 loop spans 12 amino acids. V lost 4 bases, J lost 3 bases, and 7 bases lay in between. Here the CDR3 DNA reads TGTGCCAGCAGTTGGGGGCACTACGAGCAGTACTTC. It is translated as CASSWGHYEQYF. The full variable domain, with the rest looked up from reference TRBV28 and TRBJ2-7, is DVKVTQSSRYLVKRTGEKVFLECVQDMDHENMFWYRQDPGLGLRLIYFSYDVKMKEKGDIPEGYSVSREKKERFSLILESASTNQTSMYLCASSWGHYEQYFGPGTRLTVT.

The CDR3, as DNA: TGCGCCAGCAGCCAAGATATCAGGGAAGAGCAGTACTTC. Translating gives CASSQDIREEQYF. This chain links TRBV4-3 with TRBJ2-7; D might be TRBD1 (5 bases). CDR1 is LGHNA and CDR2 is YSLEER in the germline V gene. Trimming stripped 0 bases from V and 7 bases from J, with 10 bases between. CDR3 length: 13 amino acids.

The rearrangement links TRBV5-6 to TRBJ2-4, with 7 bases aligning to TRBD1. Germline V gives CDR1 SGHDT, CDR2 YYEEEE. This CDR3 spans 17 amino acids. V was clipped by 5 bases and J by 8 bases; unmatched bases: 19. The CDR3 spells CASSRGKGAVRVDIQYF. In DNA, the CDR3 is TGTGCCAGCAGTCGAGGGAAGGGGGCGGTGAGGGTGGACATTCAGTACTTC.

The gene calls are TRBV18 and TRBJ2-3; TRBD2 aligns across 11 bases. The germline CDR1 and CDR2 sequences are KGHSH and LQKENI. This CDR3 is built from 16 residues. The V gene end was trimmed by 5 bases and the J gene end by 5 bases; junction bases not matched to a gene: 9. DNA of the CDR3: TGTGCCAGCTCATTGATTAGCGGGAGGGCCAGAGATACGCAGTATTTT. Amino acid sequence: CASSLISGRARDTQYF.

This chain connects TRBV6-2 or TRBV6-3 to TRBJ2-1; 7 bases are a match to TRBD2. The ends lost 2 bases at V and 7 bases at J; junction bases unmatched: 8. Germline V CDR1 and CDR2: MNHEY, SVGEGT. This CDR3 has 15 residues. CDR3 bases: TGTGCCAGCAGTTACAAAGTGACTAGCTTAAATGAGCAGTTCTTC. Translating gives CASSYKVTSLNEQFF.